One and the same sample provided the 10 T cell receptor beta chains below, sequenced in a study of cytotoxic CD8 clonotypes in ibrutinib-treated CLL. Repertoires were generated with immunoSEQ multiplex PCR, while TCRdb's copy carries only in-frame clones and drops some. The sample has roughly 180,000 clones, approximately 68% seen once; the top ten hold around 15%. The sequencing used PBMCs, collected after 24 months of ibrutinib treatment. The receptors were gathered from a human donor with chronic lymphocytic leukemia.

Here the CDR3 reads CASSLRGAGSYNEQFF. The DNA for the CDR3 is TGTGCCAGCAGTTTACGTGGTGCAGGCTCCTACAATGAGCAGTTCTTC. The chain recombines TRBV28 with TRBJ2-1; D gene ambiguous. CDR1 and CDR2 (germline): MDHEN, SYDVKM. The CDR3 spans 16 residues. Trimming stripped 2 bases from V and 0 bases from J, with 11 bases between.

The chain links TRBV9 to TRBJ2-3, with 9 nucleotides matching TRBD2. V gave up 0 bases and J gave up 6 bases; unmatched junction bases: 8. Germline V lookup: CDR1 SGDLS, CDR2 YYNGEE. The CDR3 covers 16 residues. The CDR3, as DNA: TGTGCCAGCAGCGTAGGTAGCGGGAGTGTGTGGGATACGCAGTATTTT. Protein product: CASSVGSGSVWDTQYF.

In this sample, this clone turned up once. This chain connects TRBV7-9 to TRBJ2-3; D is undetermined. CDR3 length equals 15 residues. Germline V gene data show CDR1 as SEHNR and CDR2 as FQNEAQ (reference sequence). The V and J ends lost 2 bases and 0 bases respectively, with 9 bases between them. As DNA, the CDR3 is TGTGCCAGCAGCTTATTTGCAGGTAGCACAGATACGCAGTATTTT. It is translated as CASSLFAGSTDTQYF.

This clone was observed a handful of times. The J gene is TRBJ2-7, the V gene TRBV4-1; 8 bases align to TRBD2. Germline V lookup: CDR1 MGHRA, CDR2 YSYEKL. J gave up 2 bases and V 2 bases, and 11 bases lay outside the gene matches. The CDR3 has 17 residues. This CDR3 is CASSQRLAGTPPYEQYF. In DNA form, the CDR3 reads TGCGCCAGCAGCCAACGTCTAGCGGGTACACCTCCCTACGAGCAGTACTTC.

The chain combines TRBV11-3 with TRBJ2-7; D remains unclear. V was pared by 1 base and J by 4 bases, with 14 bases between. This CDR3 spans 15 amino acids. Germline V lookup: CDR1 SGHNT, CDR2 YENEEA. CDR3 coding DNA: TGTGCCAGCAGCTTAGGCCCCGGAACCAGTTACGAGCAGTACTTC. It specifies CASSLGPGTSYEQYF.

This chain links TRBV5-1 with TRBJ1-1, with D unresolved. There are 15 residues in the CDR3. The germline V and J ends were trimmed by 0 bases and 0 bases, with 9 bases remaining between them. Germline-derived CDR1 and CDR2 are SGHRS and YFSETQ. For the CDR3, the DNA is TGCGCCAGCAGCTTGGACGGCCTCATGAACACTGAAGCTTTCTTT. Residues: CASSLDGLMNTEAFF.

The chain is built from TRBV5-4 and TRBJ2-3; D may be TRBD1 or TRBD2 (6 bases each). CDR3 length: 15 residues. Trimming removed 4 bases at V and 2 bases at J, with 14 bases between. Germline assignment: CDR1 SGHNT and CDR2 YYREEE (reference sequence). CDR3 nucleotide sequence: TGTGCCAGCAGCCGCAAGAGGGGGGACACAGATACGCAGTATTTT. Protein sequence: CASSRKRGDTDTQYF.

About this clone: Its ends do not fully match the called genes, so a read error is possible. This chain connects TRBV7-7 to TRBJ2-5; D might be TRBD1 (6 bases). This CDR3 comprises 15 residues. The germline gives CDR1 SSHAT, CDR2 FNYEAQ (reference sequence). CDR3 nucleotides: TGTGCTAGCAGCCCTTATAAACAGGGTGCGGAGACCCAGTACTTC. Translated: CASSPYKQGAETQYF.

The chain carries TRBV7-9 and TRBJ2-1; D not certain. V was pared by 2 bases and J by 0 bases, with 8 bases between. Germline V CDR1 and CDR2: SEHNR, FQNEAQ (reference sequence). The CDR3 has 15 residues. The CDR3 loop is CASSLFYNSYNEQFF. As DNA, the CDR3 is TGTGCCAGCAGCTTATTCTACAACTCCTACAATGAGCAGTTCTTC.

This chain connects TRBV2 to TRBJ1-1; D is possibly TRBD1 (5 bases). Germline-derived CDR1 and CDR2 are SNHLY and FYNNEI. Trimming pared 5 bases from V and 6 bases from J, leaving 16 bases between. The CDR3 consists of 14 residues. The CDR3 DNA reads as TGTGCCAGCAGTAAAATTTTTCCGGGGCCTGAAGCTTTCTTT. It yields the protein CASSKIFPGPEAFF.